The 2 T cell receptor beta chains reported below all come from one sample, sequenced in a study of CD8 T cells in ankylosing spondylitis. TCRdb re-derived calls from the 5' RACE reads in MiXCR, one entry per CDR3 protein. In the table there are about 280,000 distinct CDR3 sequences, roughly 20% of which are singletons. Sequencing was carried out using blood, either unsorted or a sorted T cell fraction (not recorded which). The receptors originated from a male donor with ankylosing spondylitis or in good health (not recorded which).

This clonotype was seen repeatedly, ten times or more. V gene TRBV7-3 combines with J gene TRBJ2-2, with D unresolved. CDR1 is SGHTA and CDR2 is FQGTGA in the germline V gene. The CDR3 contains 13 residues. Between the trimmed V and J ends, which lost 0 bases and 4 bases, there was a span of 3 bases. In DNA form, the CDR3 reads TGTGCCAGCAGCTTAACGGCCACCGGGGAGCTGTTTTTT. Amino acid sequence: CASSLTATGELFF.

This clonotype was recorded a few times. The genes are TRBV4-2 and TRBJ2-1, with a weak D call TRBD2 (5 bases). With 4 bases removed from V and 8 bases from J, the gap between germline ends came to 12 bases. CDR3 length equals 13 residues. The germline V gene has CDR1 LGHNA and CDR2 YNFKEQ. CDR3 sequence (DNA): TGTGCCAGCAGCCGGGAGCTGATCCATGAGCAGTTCTTC. Its protein is CASSRELIHEQFF.